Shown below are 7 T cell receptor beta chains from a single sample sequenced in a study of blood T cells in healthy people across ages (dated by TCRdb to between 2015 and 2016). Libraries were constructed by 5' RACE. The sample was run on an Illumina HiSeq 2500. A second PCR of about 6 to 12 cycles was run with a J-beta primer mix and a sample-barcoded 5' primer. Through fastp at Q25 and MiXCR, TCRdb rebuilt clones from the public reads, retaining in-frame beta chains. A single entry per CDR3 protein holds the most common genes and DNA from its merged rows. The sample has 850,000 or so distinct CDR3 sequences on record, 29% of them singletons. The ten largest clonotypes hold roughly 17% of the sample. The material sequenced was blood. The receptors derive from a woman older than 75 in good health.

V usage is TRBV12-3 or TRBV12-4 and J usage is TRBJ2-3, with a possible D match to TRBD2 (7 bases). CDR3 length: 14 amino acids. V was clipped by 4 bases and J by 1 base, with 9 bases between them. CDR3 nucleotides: TGTGCCAGCAGTTGGGGGGGCCGCACAGATACGCAGTATTTT. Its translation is CASSWGGRTDTQYF.

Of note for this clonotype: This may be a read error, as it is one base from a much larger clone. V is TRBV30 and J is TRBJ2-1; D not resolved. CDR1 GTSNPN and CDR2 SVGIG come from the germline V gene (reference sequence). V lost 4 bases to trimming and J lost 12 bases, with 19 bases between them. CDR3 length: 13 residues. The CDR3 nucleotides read TGTGCCTGGAACCCCTCCGGGTTGGGTGGGCAGTTCTTC. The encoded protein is CAWNPSGLGGQFF.

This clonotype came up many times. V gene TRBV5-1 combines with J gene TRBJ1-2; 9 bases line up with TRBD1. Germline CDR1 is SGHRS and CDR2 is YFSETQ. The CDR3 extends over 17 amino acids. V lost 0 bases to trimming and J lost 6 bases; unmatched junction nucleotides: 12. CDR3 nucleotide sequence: TGCGCCAGCAGCTTGGCCCCTTTTGACAGGGGGGATGATGGCTACACCTTC. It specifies CASSLAPFDRGDDGYTF.

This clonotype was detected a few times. CDR3 residues: CASSYAGARTDTQYF. In DNA, the CDR3 is TGTGCCAGCAGCTACGCTGGGGCTCGCACAGATACGCAGTATTTT. The chain has TRBV7-2 and TRBJ2-3; possibly TRBD1 for D (5 bases). V lost 4 bases and J lost 1, with 12 bases in between. Germline V CDR1 and CDR2: SGHTA, FQGNSA. The CDR3 sequence is 15 residues long.

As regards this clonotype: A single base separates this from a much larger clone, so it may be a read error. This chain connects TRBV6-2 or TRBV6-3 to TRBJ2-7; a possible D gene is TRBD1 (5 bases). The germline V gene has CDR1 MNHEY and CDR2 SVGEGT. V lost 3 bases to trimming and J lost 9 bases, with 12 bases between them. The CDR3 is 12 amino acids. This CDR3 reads CASSYSRVGQYF. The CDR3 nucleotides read TGTGCCAGCAGTTATAGCAGGGTCGGGCAGTACTTC.

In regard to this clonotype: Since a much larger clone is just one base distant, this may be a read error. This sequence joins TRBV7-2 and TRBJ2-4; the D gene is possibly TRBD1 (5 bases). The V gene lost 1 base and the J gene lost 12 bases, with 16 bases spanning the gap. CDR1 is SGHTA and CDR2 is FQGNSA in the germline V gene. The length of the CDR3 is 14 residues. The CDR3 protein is CASSLGPRETDQYF. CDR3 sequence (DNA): TGTGCCAGCAGCTTAGGTCCCAGGGAAACCGATCAGTACTTC.

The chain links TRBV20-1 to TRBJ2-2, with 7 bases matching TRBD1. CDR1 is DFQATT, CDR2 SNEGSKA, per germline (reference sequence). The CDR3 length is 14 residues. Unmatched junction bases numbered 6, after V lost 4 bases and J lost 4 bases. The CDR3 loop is CSAINRGGTGELFF. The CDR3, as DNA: TGCAGTGCTATAAACAGGGGTGGCACCGGGGAGCTGTTTTTT.